The clone carrying this T cell receptor beta chain showed up just once. Each cDNA molecule in the library carried unique molecular identifiers. TCRdb called the RACE reads again in MiXCR, with one record for every CDR3 protein. The sample lists some 180,000 distinct CDR3 sequences, approximately 20% occurring once. This sample's time point: patch test 1, 2 weeks after DPC sensitization. Treatment indicated: therapeutic diphenylcyclopropenone sensitization with weekly scalp DPC. The record originates from a study of human T cells and chemical hapten exposure. The wider study: Read at 6 days, the patch tests placed 0.01% DPC on the upper back.

This CDR3 has 13 residues. The germline CDR1 and CDR2 sequences are MNHNY and SVGAGI (reference sequence). The V end was cut by 5 bases, the J end by 6 bases, with 11 bases between. The source of this sequence is a woman aged 45-60 years with alopecia areata. Some clones in this sample may be carry-over from other donors' samples. The V call is TRBV6-6, the J call TRBJ2-1, with TRBD2 as a possible D gene (6 bases). Sequencing was performed on whole blood, taken in connection with sensitization to the hapten diphenylcyclopropenone (DPC). CDR3 coding DNA: TGTGCCAGCAGTAACACCGGGAGCAATGAGCAGTTCTTC. Residues: CASSNTGSNEQFF.